This is a list of T cell receptor beta chains from one sample in a study of T cells in Graves' hyperthyroidism and ophthalmopathy. TCRdb re-analysed the multiplex PCR reads in MiXCR, keeping a single row per CDR3 protein. The sample holds 800,000 or so distinct CDR3 sequences, around 39% seen once. The sequencing sample was made of blood. The receptors derive from a man younger than 30 with Graves' hyperthyroidism. The CDR3 runs from the conserved cysteine through the conserved F or W. A D gene is named only where the DNA matches it firmly. Where a row states a size, it is once, few, many or the class of an expanded clone; other rows omit it.

>TRBJ2-2|TRBV7-2|TRBD2|few
CASSLYTSGSAGELFF
TGTGCCAGCAGCTTATATACTAGCGGGAGTGCCGGGGAGCTGTTTTTT
>TRBJ2-3|TRBV9|TRBD1|-
CASSAGQDLATDTQYF
TGTGCCAGCAGCGCGGGACAGGACTTAGCCACAGATACGCAGTATTTT
>TRBJ1-3|TRBV5-1|-|-
CASSPSQANSGNTIYF
TGCGCCAGCAGCCCCTCCCAGGCAAACTCTGGAAACACCATATATTTT
>TRBJ1-1|TRBV10-3|TRBD1|few
CASSHPSGTGAEAFF
TGTGCCAGCAGTCACCCATCCGGGACAGGGGCTGAAGCTTTCTTT
>TRBJ1-1|TRBV5-1|-|many
CASSGQFEAFF
TGCGCCAGCAGCGGGCAGTTTGAAGCTTTCTTT
>TRBJ1-2|TRBV12-3/TRBV12-4|-|few
CASSRDTVGYGYTF
TGTGCCAGCAGTCGGGACACCGTCGGCTATGGCTACACCTTC
>TRBJ1-1|TRBV6-6|-|-
CASSYWNRPNTEAFF
TGTGCCAGCAGTTACTGGAACAGACCGAACACTGAAGCTTTCTTT
>TRBJ2-5|TRBV10-3|TRBD2|-
CASTKDVGGFSGQETQYF
TGTGCCAGTACCAAAGACGTGGGTGGTTTTAGCGGGCAAGAGACCCAGTACTTC
>TRBJ1-2|TRBV4-1|-|-
CASSQFGGDGYTF
TGCGCCAGCAGCCAATTCGGTGGTGATGGCTACACCTTC
>TRBJ1-2|TRBV12-3/TRBV12-4|-|few
CASSLRGGSYGYTF
TGTGCCAGCAGTTTAAGGGGCGGGAGCTATGGCTACACCTTC
>TRBJ2-5|TRBV25-1|TRBD2|many
CASSEIGLAGETQYF
TGTGCCAGCAGTGAAATCGGACTAGCGGGAGAGACCCAGTACTTC
>TRBJ2-5|TRBV4-1|-|-
CASSQTEGGEEAQYF
TGCGCCAGCAGCCAAACTGAGGGGGGAGAAGAGGCCCAGTACTTC
>TRBJ1-5|TRBV7-8|-|-
CASSSPRAGTQPQHF
TGTGCCAGCAGCTCCCCCCGGGCGGGGACGCAGCCCCAGCATTTT
>TRBJ1-6|TRBV7-8|-|many
CASRQEGYSPLHF
TGTGCCAGCAGACAGGAGGGATATTCACCCCTCCACTTT
>TRBJ1-3|TRBV7-6|-|-
CASSPSAGYGNTIYF
TGTGCCAGCAGCCCGTCAGCGGGATATGGAAACACCATATATTTT
>TRBJ1-6|TRBV7-9|-|many
CASSSPDYNSPLHF
TGTGCCAGCAGCTCGCCGGATTATAATTCACCCCTCCACTTT
>TRBJ1-6|TRBV9|-|-
CASSAPGGAPLHF
TGTGCCAGCAGCGCCCCCGGGGGCGCACCCCTCCACTTT
>TRBJ2-7|TRBV12-3/TRBV12-4|-|few
CASTHGGEQYF
TGTGCCAGCACCCATGGGGGCGAGCAGTACTTC
>TRBJ2-7|TRBV7-9|TRBD1|-
CANSSGTGAYEQYF
TGTGCCAACAGCTCGGGGACAGGGGCCTACGAGCAGTACTTC
>TRBJ2-7|TRBV25-1|-|-
CAEYEQYF
TGTGCCGAGTACGAGCAGTACTTC
>TRBJ1-1|TRBV5-1|-|-
CASSSGRGNTETFF
TGTGCCAGCAGCTCAGGACGGGGAAACACTGAAACTTTCTTT
>TRBJ1-1|TRBV25-1|-|medium-sized
CASSGSKGRTEAFF
TGTGCCAGCAGCGGGTCAAAGGGGAGGACTGAAGCTTTCTTT
>TRBJ2-7|TRBV10-3|-|-
CAISPDSSYEQYF
TGTGCCATCAGCCCGGACAGTTCCTACGAGCAGTACTTC
>TRBJ1-6|TRBV6-1|-|-
CASSQGGRGNSPLHF
TGTGCCAGCAGCCAAGGGGGGCGCGGGAATTCACCCCTCCACTTT
>TRBJ1-3|TRBV7-9|TRBD1|-
CASSPDRTLGNTIYF
TGTGCCAGCAGCCCGGACAGGACATTGGGAAACACCATATATTTT
>TRBJ1-5|TRBV6-2/TRBV6-3|-|-
CASRATGLSQPQHF
TGTGCCAGCAGGGCGACAGGCCTCTCCCAGCCCCAGCATTTT
>TRBJ2-7|TRBV7-2|TRBD2|few
CASRLRTSGSFYEQYF
TGTGCCAGCAGGTTACGGACTAGCGGAAGCTTTTACGAGCAGTACTTC
>TRBJ1-1|TRBV24-1|-|-
CATSSGVTEAFF
TGTGCCACCAGTTCAGGGGTTACTGAAGCTTTCTTT
>TRBJ1-3|TRBV24-1|-|many
CATSDLQRSGNTIYF
TGTGCCACCAGTGACCTACAGCGCTCTGGAAACACCATATATTTT
>TRBJ1-1|TRBV19|-|-
CASTSGSEAFF
-
>TRBJ2-1|TRBV9|-|few
CASSPREYNEQFF
TGTGCCAGCAGCCCTCGGGAGTACAATGAGCAGTTCTTC
>TRBJ2-2|TRBV7-9|TRBD2|-
CASSQASGVNTGELFF
TGTGCCAGCAGCCAAGCCAGCGGGGTGAACACCGGGGAGCTGTTTTTT
>TRBJ2-2|TRBV19|-|-
CASSTRDRATGELFF
TGTGCCAGTAGTACCAGGGATAGGGCCACCGGGGAGCTGTTTTTT
>TRBJ2-6|TRBV24-1|-|-
CATSLGADSGANVLTF
TGTGCCACCAGTTTGGGGGCCGACTCTGGGGCCAACGTCCTGACTTTC
>TRBJ2-5|TRBV5-1|-|-
CASSFFALQETQYF
TGCGCCAGCAGCTTCTTCGCGCTTCAAGAGACCCAGTACTTC
>TRBJ2-5|TRBV6-1|TRBD2|once
CASQGSTGGGPSETQYF
TGTGCCAGTCAAGGCTCGACGGGGGGAGGGCCCTCGGAGACCCAGTACTTC
>TRBJ1-1|TRBV10-3|-|few
CAIARGFSEAFF
TGTGCCATTGCGCGGGGGTTCTCTGAAGCTTTCTTT
>TRBJ2-7|TRBV29-1|-|few
CSVVGSGTYEQYF
TGCAGCGTTGTTGGGTCAGGGACCTACGAGCAGTACTTC
>TRBJ2-7|TRBV7-2|-|-
CASSPYESGKGDYEQYF
TGTGCCAGCAGCCCCTACGAATCAGGGAAAGGAGACTACGAGCAGTACTTC
>TRBJ1-5|TRBV4-1|-|-
CASSQGEGPNQPQHF
TGCGCCAGCAGCCAAGGAGAGGGCCCCAATCAGCCCCAGCATTTT
>TRBJ1-1|TRBV12-3/TRBV12-4|-|few
CASGRGLNTEAFF
TGTGCCAGCGGGAGAGGGTTAAACACTGAAGCTTTCTTT
>TRBJ2-7|TRBV5-1|TRBD1|-
CARRGTGTHEQYF
TGCGCCCGCCGAGGGACAGGGACCCACGAGCAGTACTTC
>TRBJ2-1|TRBV2|TRBD2|-
CASSVRTSGSEQFF
TGTGCCAGCAGTGTCCGGACTAGCGGGAGTGAGCAGTTCTTC
>TRBJ2-7|TRBV20-1|TRBD2|few
CSASASGLYYEQYF
TGCAGTGCTAGTGCTAGCGGCTTATACTACGAGCAGTACTTC
>TRBJ2-5|TRBV2|-|many
CASSPGGGRQETQYF
TGTGCCAGCTCCCCCGGCGGGGGCCGACAAGAGACCCAGTACTTC
>TRBJ1-2|TRBV2|-|many
CASSESPYGYTF
TGTGCCAGCAGTGAATCGCCCTATGGCTACACCTTC
>TRBJ2-5|TRBV7-9|-|many
CASSAAQGSATKTQYF
TGTGCCAGCAGCGCAGCTCAGGGTTCAGCCACCAAGACCCAGTACTTC
>TRBJ1-1|TRBV6-5|-|few
CASSLNQGYTEAFF
TGTGCCAGCAGTTTAAATCAGGGCTACACTGAAGCTTTCTTT
>TRBJ1-1|TRBV19|-|-
CASATGWAFF
TGTGCCAGTGCAACAGGGTGGGCTTTCTTT
>TRBJ1-6|TRBV11-2|-|-
CASSTQEGASPLHF
TGTGCCAGCAGCACGCAGGAAGGGGCCTCACCCCTCCACTTT
>TRBJ1-6|TRBV29-1|TRBD1|-
CSVGGDRESPLHF
TGCAGCGTTGGGGGGGACAGAGAATCACCCCTCCACTTT
>TRBJ2-2|TRBV29-1|-|-
CSVEDTWGAGELFF
TGCAGCGTTGAAGATACTTGGGGGGCCGGGGAGCTGTTTTTT
>TRBJ2-5|TRBV4-1|-|few
CASSQSFQETQYF
TGCGCCAGCAGCCAATCGTTTCAAGAGACCCAGTACTTC
>TRBJ2-5|TRBV2|TRBD1|-
CASAGGHQPQYF
TGTGCCAGCGCAGGGGGCCATCAGCCCCAGTACTTC
>TRBJ1-2|TRBV2|TRBD1|many
CASSLRQGGPHGYTF
TGTGCCAGCAGTCTGCGACAGGGAGGGCCCCATGGCTACACCTTC
>TRBJ2-7|TRBV29-1|TRBD2|many
CSGMLAGVGEQYF
TGCAGCGGGATGCTAGCGGGAGTGGGCGAGCAGTACTTC
>TRBJ1-2|TRBV7-9|-|-
CASSAGRSSGYTF
TGTGCCAGCAGCGCCGGACGGTCCTCTGGCTACACCTTC